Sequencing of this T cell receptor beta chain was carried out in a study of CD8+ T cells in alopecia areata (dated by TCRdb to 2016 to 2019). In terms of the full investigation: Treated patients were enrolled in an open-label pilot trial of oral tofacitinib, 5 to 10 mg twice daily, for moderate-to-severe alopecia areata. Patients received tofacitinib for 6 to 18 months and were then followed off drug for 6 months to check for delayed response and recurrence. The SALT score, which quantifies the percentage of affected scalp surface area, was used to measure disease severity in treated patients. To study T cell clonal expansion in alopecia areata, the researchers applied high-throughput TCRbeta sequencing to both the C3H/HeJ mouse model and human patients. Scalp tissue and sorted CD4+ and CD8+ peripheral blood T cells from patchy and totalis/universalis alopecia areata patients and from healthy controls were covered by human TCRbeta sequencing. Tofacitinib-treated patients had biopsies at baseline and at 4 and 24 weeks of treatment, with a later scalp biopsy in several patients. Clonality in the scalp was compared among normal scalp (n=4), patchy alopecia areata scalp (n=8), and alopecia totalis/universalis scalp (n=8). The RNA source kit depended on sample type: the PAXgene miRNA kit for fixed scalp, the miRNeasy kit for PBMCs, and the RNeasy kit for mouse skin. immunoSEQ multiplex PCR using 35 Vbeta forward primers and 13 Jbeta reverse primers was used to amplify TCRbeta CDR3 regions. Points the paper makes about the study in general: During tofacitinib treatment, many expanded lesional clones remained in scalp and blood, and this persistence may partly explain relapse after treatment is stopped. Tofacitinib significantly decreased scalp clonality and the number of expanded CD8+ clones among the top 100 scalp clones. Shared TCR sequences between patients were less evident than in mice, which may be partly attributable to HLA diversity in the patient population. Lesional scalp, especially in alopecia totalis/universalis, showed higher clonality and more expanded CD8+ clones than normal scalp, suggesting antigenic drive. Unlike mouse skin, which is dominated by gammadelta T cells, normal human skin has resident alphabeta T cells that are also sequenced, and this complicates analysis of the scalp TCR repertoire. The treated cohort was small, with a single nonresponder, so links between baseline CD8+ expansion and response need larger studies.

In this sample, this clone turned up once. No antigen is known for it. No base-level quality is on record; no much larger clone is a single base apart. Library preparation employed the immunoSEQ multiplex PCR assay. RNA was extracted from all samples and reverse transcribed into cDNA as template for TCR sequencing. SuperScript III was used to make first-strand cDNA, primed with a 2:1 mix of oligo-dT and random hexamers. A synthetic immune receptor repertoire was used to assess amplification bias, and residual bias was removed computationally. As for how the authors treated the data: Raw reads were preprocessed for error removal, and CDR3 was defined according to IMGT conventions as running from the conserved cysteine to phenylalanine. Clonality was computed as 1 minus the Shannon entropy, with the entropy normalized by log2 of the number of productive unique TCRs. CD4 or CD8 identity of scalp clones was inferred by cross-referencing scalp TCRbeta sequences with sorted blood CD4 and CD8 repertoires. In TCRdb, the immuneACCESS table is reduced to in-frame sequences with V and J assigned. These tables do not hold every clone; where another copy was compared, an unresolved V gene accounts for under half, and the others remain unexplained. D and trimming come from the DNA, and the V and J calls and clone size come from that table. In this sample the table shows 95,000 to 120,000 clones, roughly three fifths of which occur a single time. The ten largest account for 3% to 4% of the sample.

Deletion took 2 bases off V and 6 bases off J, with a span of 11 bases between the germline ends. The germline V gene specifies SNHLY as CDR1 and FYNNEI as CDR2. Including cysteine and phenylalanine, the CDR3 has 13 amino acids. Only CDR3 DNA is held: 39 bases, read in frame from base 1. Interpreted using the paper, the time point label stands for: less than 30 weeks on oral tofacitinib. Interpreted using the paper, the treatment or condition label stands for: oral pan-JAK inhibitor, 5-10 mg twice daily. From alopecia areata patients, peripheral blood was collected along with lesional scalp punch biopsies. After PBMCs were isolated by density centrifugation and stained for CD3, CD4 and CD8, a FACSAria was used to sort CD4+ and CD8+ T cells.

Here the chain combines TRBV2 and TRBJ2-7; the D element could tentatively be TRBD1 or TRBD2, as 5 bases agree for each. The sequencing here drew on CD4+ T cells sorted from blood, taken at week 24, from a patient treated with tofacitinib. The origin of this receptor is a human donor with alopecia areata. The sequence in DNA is TGTGCCAGCAGTGAAAGGGGCGGAGGCGAGCAGTACTTC. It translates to CASSERGGGEQYF.